This T cell receptor beta chain appears in the sequencing data of a study of OX40 agonist ivuxolimab in advanced cancers. Germline lookup yields CDR1 SEHNR and CDR2 FQNEAQ (reference sequence). The CDR3 spans 16 residues. The J segment lost 0 bases and the V segment lost 5 bases, leaving 9 bases of the junction unmatched. Produced via immunoSEQ multiplex PCR; TCRdb's table is partial and in-frame only. This table has approximately 70,000 clones, 82% appearing once. The rearrangement uses TRBV7-9 and TRBJ1-1; TRBD1 matches at 7 bases. The clonotype was recovered from an adult with an advanced solid tumor such as melanoma, head and neck, liver or kidney cancer. The material sequenced was CD4+ or CD8+ T cells sorted from blood, taken in a trial of the OX40 agonist ivuxolimab. The CDR3 nucleotides read TGTGCCAGCAGCCCAGGACAGGCGTCGATGAACACTGAAGCTTTCTTT. Residues: CASSPGQASMNTEAFF.